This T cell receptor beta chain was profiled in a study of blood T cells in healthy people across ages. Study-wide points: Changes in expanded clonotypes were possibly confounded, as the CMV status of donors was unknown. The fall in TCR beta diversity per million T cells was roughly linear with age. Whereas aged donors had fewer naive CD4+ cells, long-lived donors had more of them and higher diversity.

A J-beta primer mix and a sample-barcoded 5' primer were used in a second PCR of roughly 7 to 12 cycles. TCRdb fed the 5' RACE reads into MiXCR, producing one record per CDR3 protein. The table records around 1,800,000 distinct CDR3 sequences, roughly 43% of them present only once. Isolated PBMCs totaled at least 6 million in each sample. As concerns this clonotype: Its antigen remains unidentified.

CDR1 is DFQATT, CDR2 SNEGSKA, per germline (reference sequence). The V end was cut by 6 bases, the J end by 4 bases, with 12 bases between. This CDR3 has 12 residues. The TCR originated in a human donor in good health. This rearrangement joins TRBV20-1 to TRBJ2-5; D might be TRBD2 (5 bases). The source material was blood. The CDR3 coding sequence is TGCAGTGCCAACGAGCGGCTAGAGACCCAGTACTTC. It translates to CSANERLETQYF.